The TCR beta chain under discussion was sequenced for a study of a mutant IDH1 vaccine in newly diagnosed glioma. In the study overall: The initiation of vaccination occurred 4-6 weeks after radiotherapy alone, or with temozolomide cycles. Sex among treated patients split 62.5% male, roughly 40% female; mean age was about 43 years.

Time point given: week 35, safety follow-up. Every vaccination contained 300 ug of the mutant IDH1 20-mer peptide and was paired with topical imiquimod. TCRdb's copy holds only in-frame clones and misses some; the assay was immunoSEQ multiplex PCR. Of roughly 52,000 clones in the sample, 70% to 80% were seen once. As regards this clone: What it recognizes is unknown.

Here the sequenced sample was PBMCs, taken from a glioma patient whose treatment included an IDH1 peptide vaccine. This sequence originates from a man in his forties with glioma.

CDR3 protein: CASAEREPPYEQYF. The CDR3 DNA sequence: TGCGCCAGCGCCGAGCGGGAGCCGCCCTACGAGCAGTACTTC. V is TRBV4-1 and J is TRBJ2-7, with 8 bases identical to TRBD2. Trimming took 8 bases from V and 2 from J; bases not matched to a gene: 8. CDR3 length: 14 residues. Germline loops: CDR1 MGHRA, CDR2 YSYEKL.